This passage covers 9 T cell receptor beta chains from one sample sequenced in a study of T cell responses to AZD1222 COVID-19 vaccine. Assay used: immunoSEQ multiplex PCR; TCRdb lists only in-frame clones, some missing. The sample holds some 140,000 clones, more than 85% seen once. Specimen: peripheral blood, collected on day 0 of AZD1222 vaccination. The receptors were gathered from an adult in good health.

The chain couples TRBV19 to TRBJ2-2, with TRBD2 identical over 8 bases. Germline CDR1 LNHDA, CDR2 SQIVND (reference sequence). Germline trimming cut 8 bases from V and 3 bases from J; bases unmatched to any gene: 17. The CDR3 covers 18 residues. As DNA, the CDR3 is TGTGCCAGTGGATACCGCCCTCTCCCGGGAGGGTACACCGGGGAGCTGTTTTTT. Translated: CASGYRPLPGGYTGELFF.

The chain joins TRBV9 to TRBJ2-1; D is tentatively TRBD1 or TRBD2 (5 bases each). The CDR3 runs to 14 residues. Germline loops: CDR1 SGDLS, CDR2 YYNGEE. V was trimmed by 0 bases and J by 9 bases, leaving 13 bases between them. The CDR3 region has the DNA TGTGCCAGCAGCGTAGTTTCGGGGCGTGCTGAGCAGTTCTTC. Translating gives CASSVVSGRAEQFF.

The V gene is TRBV11-1, the J gene TRBJ2-1, with 7 bases matching TRBD2. Germline CDR1 reads SGHAT; CDR2 reads FQDESV (reference sequence). V was clipped by 5 bases and J by 4 bases; unmatched bases: 5. The CDR3 covers 14 residues. CDR3 region: CASSPGLTYNEQFF. The DNA for the CDR3 is TGTGCCAGCAGCCCGGGACTAACTTACAATGAGCAGTTCTTC.

The gene calls are TRBV27 and TRBJ1-6; perhaps TRBD1 as D (6 bases). The germline gives CDR1 MNHEY, CDR2 SMNVEV (reference sequence). The CDR3 has 16 amino acids. V lost 5 bases, J lost 10 bases, and 21 bases lay in between. CDR3 residues: CASSTLIGGIGSPLHF. For the CDR3, the DNA is TGTGCCAGCAGTACCCTTATAGGGGGTATTGGATCACCCCTCCACTTT.

This chain joins TRBV30 and TRBJ1-1; D might be TRBD1 (5 bases). V lost 1 base and J lost 4, with 10 bases in between. The CDR3 is 13 residues long. Germline loops: CDR1 GTSNPN, CDR2 SVGIG (reference sequence). DNA for the CDR3: TGTGCCTGGAGTGCAGGGTGGGGCACTGAAGCTTTCTTT. Translation gives CAWSAGWGTEAFF.

On this clone: Its ends do not fully match the called genes, so a read error is possible. This chain joins TRBV19 and TRBJ1-4, with D perhaps TRBD1 (6 bases). Looked up from germline, CDR1 is LNHDA and CDR2 is SQIVND (reference sequence). This CDR3 is built from 14 residues. CDR3 DNA: TGTGCCAGTAGCCCCGGGACAACAAATGAAAAACTGTTTTTT. Its translation: CASSPGTTNEKLFF. The variable domain in full, completed from reference TRBV19 and TRBJ1-4, reads DGGITQSPKYLFRKEGQNVTLSCEQNLNHDAMYWYRQDPGQGLRLIYYSQIVNDFQKGDIAEGYSVSREKKESFPLTVTSAQKNPTAFYLCASSPGTTNEKLFFGSGTQLSVL.

The rearrangement joins TRBV5-4 to TRBJ2-5; D gene unclear. From germline, CDR1 is SGHNT and CDR2 YYREEE (reference sequence). With 4 bases removed from V and 2 bases from J, the gap between germline ends came to 9 bases. The CDR3 sequence is 13 residues long. DNA for the CDR3: TGTGCCAGCAGCAAGGCCAGGCAAGAGACCCAGTACTTC. Protein sequence: CASSKARQETQYF. The full variable domain, its missing parts supplied by reference TRBV5-4 and TRBJ2-5, is ETGVTQSPTHLIKTRGQQVTLRCSSQSGHNTVSWYQQALGQGPQFIFQYYREEENGRGNFPPRFSGLQFPNYSSELNVNALELDDSALYLCASSKARQETQYFGPGTRLLVL.

This sequence joins TRBV5-1 and TRBJ2-5; the D gene could be TRBD1 or TRBD2 (6 bases each). This CDR3 is 14 amino acids long. Per the germline V gene, CDR1 is SGHRS and CDR2 is YFSETQ. Trimming took 5 bases from V and 5 from J, leaving 16 bases between them. This CDR3 reads CASSGEGGWETQYF. DNA of the CDR3: TGCGCCAGCAGTGGAGAGGGGGGATGGGAGACCCAGTACTTC.

The chain joins TRBV2 to TRBJ2-5, with 8 bases lining up with TRBD2. V was clipped by 4 bases and J by 6 bases; unmatched bases: 19. The CDR3 has 18 residues. CDR1 and CDR2 from the germline V gene are SNHLY and FYNNEI. The CDR3 here is CASSVGAGDVDRVKTQYF. The CDR3 region has the DNA TGTGCCAGCAGTGTGGGAGCGGGAGATGTTGATAGGGTGAAGACCCAGTACTTC.